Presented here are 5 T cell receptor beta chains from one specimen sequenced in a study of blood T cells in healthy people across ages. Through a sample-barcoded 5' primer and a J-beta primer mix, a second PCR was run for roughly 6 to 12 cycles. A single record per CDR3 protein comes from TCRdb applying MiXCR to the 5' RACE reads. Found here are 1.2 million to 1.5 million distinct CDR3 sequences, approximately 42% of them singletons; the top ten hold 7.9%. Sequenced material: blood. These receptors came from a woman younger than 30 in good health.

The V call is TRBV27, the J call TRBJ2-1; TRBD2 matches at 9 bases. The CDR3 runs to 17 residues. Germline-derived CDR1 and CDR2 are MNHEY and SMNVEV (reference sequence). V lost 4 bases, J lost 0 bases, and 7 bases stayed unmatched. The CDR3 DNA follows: TGTGCCAGCAGTTCCCGACTAGCGGAGAGCTCCTACAATGAGCAGTTCTTC. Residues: CASSSRLAESSYNEQFF.

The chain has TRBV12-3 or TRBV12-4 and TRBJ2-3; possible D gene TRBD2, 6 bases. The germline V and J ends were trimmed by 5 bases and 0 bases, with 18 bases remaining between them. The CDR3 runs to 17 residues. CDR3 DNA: TGTGCCAGCAGTCATGGGACTTGGGGGATTAGCACAGATACGCAGTATTTT. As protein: CASSHGTWGISTDTQYF.

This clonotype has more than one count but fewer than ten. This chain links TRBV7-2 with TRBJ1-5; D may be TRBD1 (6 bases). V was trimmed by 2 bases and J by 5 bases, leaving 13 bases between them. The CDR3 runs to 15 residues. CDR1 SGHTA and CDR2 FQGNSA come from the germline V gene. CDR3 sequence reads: CASSLKTGGDQPQHF. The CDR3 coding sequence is TGTGCCAGCAGCTTAAAGACAGGAGGGGATCAGCCCCAGCATTTT.

CDR3 coding DNA: TGCAGTGCTACCCTAGCGGGGGGAAATACGCAGTATTTT. It specifies CSATLAGGNTQYF. This chain links TRBV20-1 with TRBJ2-3, with 11 bases matching TRBD2. The ends lost 4 bases at V and 7 bases at J; junction bases unmatched: 4. The CDR3 runs to 13 residues. CDR1 DFQATT and CDR2 SNEGSKA come from the germline V gene (reference sequence).

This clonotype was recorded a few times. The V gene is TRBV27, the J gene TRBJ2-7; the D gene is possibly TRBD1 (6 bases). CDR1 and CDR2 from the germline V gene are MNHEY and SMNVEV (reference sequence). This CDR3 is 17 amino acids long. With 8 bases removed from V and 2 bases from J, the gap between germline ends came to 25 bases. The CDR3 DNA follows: TGTGCCAGCGGAATGACCGGGACAACAATTGCCACCTACGAGCAGTACTTC. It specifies CASGMTGTTIATYEQYF.